This entry is about one TCR beta chain. What it binds is unknown. This sample was taken from a study of shared clonotypes between healthy human individuals. Study overall: Each donor contributed plates that comprised three CD4 naive, three CD4 memory, two CD8 naive and one CD8 memory.

The sorted-subset replicate PCRs were given about 210 ng DNA, which is tens of thousands of T cell genomes. The repertoire was sequenced with immunoSEQ multiplex PCR; TCRdb's copy has only in-frame clones and lacks some. The data hold fewer than 1.6 million clones, with less than 99% observed a single time. From germline, CDR1 is SNHLY and CDR2 FYNNEI. The CDR3 is 15 residues long. The V and J ends lost 5 bases and 4 bases, in that order; junction bases with no gene match: 5. Study-wide points: Naive subsets typically showed greater estimated richness than memory subsets. Across a few donors, naive CD4 shared about 5%, naive CD8 around 4%, memory CD4 over 2%, memory CD8 about 0.4%.

The specimen was naive CD4+ T cells sorted from blood. Subset indicated: CD45RA+ positively selected. The TCR was taken from a man aged 30-40 years in good health. The gene calls are TRBV2 and TRBJ1-5, with 10 bases matching TRBD1. The CDR3 sequence is CASSPRQGANQPQHF. The CDR3 DNA follows: TGTGCCAGCAGTCCCAGACAGGGGGCGAATCAGCCCCAGCATTTT.